This T cell receptor (beta chain) originates from a study of shared clonotypes between healthy human individuals. Study-wide results and caveats: In this cohort, only blood was sampled, and tissue repertoires likely differ.

Cells designated naive CD8 were CD45RO-negative and were positively selected for CCR7, with terminally differentiated effector memory CD45RA+ cells excluded. Deep was the level at which the assay was run. How the authors handled the data: Quality scores were absent from the junction-only immunoSEQ sequences, so filtering differed. The method was immunoSEQ multiplex PCR; TCRdb's version includes in-frame clones alone and lacks a portion of them. V, J and clone size are taken as reported in that table, and D and trimming were inferred from the DNA itself. The sample records approximately 1.9 million clones, around 93% being singletons. Of note for this clone: The antigen is not known. This sample also contains other DNA sequences that code for the same CDR3.

Germline assignment: CDR1 LGHNA and CDR2 YSLEER. The CDR3 has 14 amino acids. The V and J ends lost 3 bases and 0 bases respectively, with 9 bases between them. This chain uses TRBV4-3 with TRBJ2-7; tentative D call: TRBD2 (6 bases). Input material: naive CD8+ T cells from PBMCs. This clonotype originated in a man between 18 and 29 years old in good health. Some clones in this sample may be carry-over from other donors' samples. CDR3 residues: CASSQGLSSYEQYF. As DNA, the CDR3 is TGCGCCAGCAGCCAGGGACTTAGCTCCTACGAGCAGTACTTC.